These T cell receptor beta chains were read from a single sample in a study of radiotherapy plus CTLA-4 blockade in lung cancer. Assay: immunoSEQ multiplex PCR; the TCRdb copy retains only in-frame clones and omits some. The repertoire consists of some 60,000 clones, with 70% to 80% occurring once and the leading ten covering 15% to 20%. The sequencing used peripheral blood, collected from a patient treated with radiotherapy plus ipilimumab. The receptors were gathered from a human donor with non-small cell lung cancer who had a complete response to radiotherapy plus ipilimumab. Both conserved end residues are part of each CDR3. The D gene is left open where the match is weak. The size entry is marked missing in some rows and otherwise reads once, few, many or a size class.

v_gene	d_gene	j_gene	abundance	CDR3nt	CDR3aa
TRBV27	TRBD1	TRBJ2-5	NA	TGTGCCAGCAGTTTACGGGGTGACAGGGATCTTAAGACCCAGTACTTC	CASSLRGDRDLKTQYF
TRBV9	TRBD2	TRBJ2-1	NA	TGTGCCAGCAGCGCTCCTCTTCCGGGACTAGCGGGATATGATGAGCAGTTCTTC	CASSAPLPGLAGYDEQFF
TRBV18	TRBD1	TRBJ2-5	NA	TGTGCCAGCTCACTTCGACAGGGAGAGACCCAGTACTTC	CASSLRQGETQYF
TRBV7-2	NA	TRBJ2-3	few	TGTGCCAGCAGCTTAAGGGGGACCTCGGGAGGTACGCAGTATTTT	CASSLRGTSGGTQYF
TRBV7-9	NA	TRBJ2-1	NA	TGTGCCAGCAGCTTACTTGGGGGGGCCTCTCATGAGCAGTTCTTC	CASSLLGGASHEQFF
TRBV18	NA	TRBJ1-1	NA	TGTGCCAGCTCGGGATTGGGGGGGAAGGACACTGAAGCTTTCTTT	CASSGLGGKDTEAFF
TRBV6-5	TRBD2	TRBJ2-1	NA	TGTGCCAGCAGTCCTCCCGGGAGGAATTACAATGAGCAGTTCTTC	CASSPPGRNYNEQFF
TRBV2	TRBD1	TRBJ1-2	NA	TGTGCCAGCAGTTTCCAACAGGGGGCGGGTGGCTACACCTTC	CASSFQQGAGGYTF
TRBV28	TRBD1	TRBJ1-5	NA	TGTGCCAGCAGTACACCGGGACAGAGCAATCAGCCCCAGCATTTT	CASSTPGQSNQPQHF
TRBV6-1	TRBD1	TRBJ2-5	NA	TGTGCCAGCAGGAGGCTGACAGGGGTAGAGACCCAGTACTTC	CASRRLTGVETQYF
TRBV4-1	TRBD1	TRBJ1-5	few	TGCGCCAGCAGCTACCGACAGGGCGGGGATCAGCCCCAGCATTTT	CASSYRQGGDQPQHF
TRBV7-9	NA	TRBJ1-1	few	TGTGCCAGCAGCTTGGACAACTCGAACACTGAAGCTTTCTTT	CASSLDNSNTEAFF
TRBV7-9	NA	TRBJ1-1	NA	TGTGCCAGCAGCTTAGCGGCAGGGAGGGGGGCTTTCTTT	CASSLAAGRGAFF
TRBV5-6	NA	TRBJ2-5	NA	TGTGCCAGCAGCTCGGACTATAGCGAGACCCAGTACTTC	CASSSDYSETQYF
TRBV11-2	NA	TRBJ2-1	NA	TGTGCCAGCAGCTCGTCCCTTCTAGCTACTGAGCAGTTCTTC	CASSSSLLATEQFF
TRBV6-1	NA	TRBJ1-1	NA	TGTGCCAGCAGCTGGACAGAGAACACTGAAGCTTTCTTT	CASSWTENTEAFF
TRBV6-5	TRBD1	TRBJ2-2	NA	TGTGCCAGCAGCCAGGGGGCCGGGACCGGGGAGCTGTTTTTT	CASSQGAGTGELFF
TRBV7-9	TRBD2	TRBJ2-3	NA	TGTGCCAGCAGCTCTTATACCGGGACTACAACTAGCACAGATACGCAGTATTTT	CASSSYTGTTTSTDTQYF
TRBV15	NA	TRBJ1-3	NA	TGTGCCACCAGCAGAGTCGAGTTCTTCTCTGGAAACACCATATATTTT	CATSRVEFFSGNTIYF
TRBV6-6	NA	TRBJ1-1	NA	TGTGCCACAGTGGTAAGGGGAAACACTGAAGCTTTCTTT	CATVVRGNTEAFF
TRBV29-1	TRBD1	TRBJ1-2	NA	TGCAGCGTTGAAGGGGCTCTGGGACAGCCCTATGGCTACACCTTC	CSVEGALGQPYGYTF
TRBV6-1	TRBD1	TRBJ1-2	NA	TGTGCCAGCAGTGAAGTGGTCAGGGGGATTTATGGCTACACCTTC	CASSEVVRGIYGYTF
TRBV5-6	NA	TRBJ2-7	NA	TGTGCCAGCAGCTTTCGTAGGACAGATTTGGGCTCCTACGAGCAGTACTTC	CASSFRRTDLGSYEQYF
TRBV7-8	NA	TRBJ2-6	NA	TGTGCCAGCAGCAACAGGGTCGGGGCCAACGTCCTGACTTTC	CASSNRVGANVLTF
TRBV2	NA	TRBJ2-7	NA	TGTGCCAGCAGTTTCGGACAGATCAGATCCTACGAGCAGTACTTC	CASSFGQIRSYEQYF
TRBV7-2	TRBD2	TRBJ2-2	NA	TGTGCCAGCAGCTCGGCCGGGACTAGCGGTAACACCGGGGAGCTGTTTTTT	CASSSAGTSGNTGELFF
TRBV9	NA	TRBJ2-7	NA	TGTGCCAGCAGCCCGGGACTGGCTCGACCCTACGAGCAGTACTTC	CASSPGLARPYEQYF
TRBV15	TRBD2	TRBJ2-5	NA	TGTGCCACCAGCAGAGATTTGCCCAGCGGGGGGGAAGAGACCCAGTACTTC	CATSRDLPSGGEETQYF
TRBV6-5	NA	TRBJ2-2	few	TGTGCCAGCAAGGGGCCGAGACAGGTTGAAGGGGAGCTGTTTTTT	CASKGPRQVEGELFF
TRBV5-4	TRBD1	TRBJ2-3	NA	TGTGCCAGCAGCCCGGCCGGCGGGGACAGGAGCACAGATACGCAGTATTTT	CASSPAGGDRSTDTQYF
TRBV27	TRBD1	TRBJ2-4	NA	TGTGCCAGCAGTCTAGGACAGGGGATAGCCAAAAACATTCAGTACTTC	CASSLGQGIAKNIQYF
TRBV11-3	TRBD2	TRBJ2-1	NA	TGTGCCAGCAGCTTAGCTAGCGGGAGGTGGAATGAGCAGTTCTTC	CASSLASGRWNEQFF
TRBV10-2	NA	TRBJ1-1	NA	TGCGCCAGCAGTGATGGAGGTAGAGCCGGTGAAGCTTTCTTT	CASSDGGRAGEAFF
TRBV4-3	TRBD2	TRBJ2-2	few	TGCGCCAGCAGCCAAGGACTAGCGGGATCTGGCACCGGGGAGCTGTTTTTT	CASSQGLAGSGTGELFF
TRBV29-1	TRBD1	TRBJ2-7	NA	TGCAGCGCTCTCCTGAGTGTCGGGACAGGAGCCCCCTACGAGCAGTACTTC	CSALLSVGTGAPYEQYF